This TCR beta chain was profiled in a study of cytomegalovirus exposure and HLA in healthy donors. Details on this clone: What it recognizes is unknown.

Germline loops: CDR1 SGHTA, CDR2 FQGNSA. V lost 5 bases to trimming and J lost 3 bases; unmatched junction nucleotides: 10. The CDR3 contains 16 residues. Use of 60 Vbeta and 13 Jbeta primers characterized the PCR. Only in-frame clones appear in the TCRdb table, and some are missing; sequencing was by immunoSEQ multiplex PCR. The sample records about 67,000 clones, 75% to 90% being singletons. Whole-study findings and limits: According to a later analysis, donors in an Asian-associated ancestry cluster reportedly had fewer N-insertions than the roughly 670-donor mean. In a later analysis, at a false discovery rate of 0.05, roughly 17,000 TCR beta sequences matched HLA alleles.

The rearrangement joins TRBV7-2 to TRBJ1-5, with 7 bases aligning to TRBD1. This receptor was taken from a woman aged 25 to 39 in good health and CMV-seropositive. Sequencing used PBMCs. CDR3 region: CASSLRQGLLNQPQHF. The DNA of the CDR3 is TGTGCCAGCAGCCTCCGACAGGGCCTCCTCAATCAGCCCCAGCATTTT.